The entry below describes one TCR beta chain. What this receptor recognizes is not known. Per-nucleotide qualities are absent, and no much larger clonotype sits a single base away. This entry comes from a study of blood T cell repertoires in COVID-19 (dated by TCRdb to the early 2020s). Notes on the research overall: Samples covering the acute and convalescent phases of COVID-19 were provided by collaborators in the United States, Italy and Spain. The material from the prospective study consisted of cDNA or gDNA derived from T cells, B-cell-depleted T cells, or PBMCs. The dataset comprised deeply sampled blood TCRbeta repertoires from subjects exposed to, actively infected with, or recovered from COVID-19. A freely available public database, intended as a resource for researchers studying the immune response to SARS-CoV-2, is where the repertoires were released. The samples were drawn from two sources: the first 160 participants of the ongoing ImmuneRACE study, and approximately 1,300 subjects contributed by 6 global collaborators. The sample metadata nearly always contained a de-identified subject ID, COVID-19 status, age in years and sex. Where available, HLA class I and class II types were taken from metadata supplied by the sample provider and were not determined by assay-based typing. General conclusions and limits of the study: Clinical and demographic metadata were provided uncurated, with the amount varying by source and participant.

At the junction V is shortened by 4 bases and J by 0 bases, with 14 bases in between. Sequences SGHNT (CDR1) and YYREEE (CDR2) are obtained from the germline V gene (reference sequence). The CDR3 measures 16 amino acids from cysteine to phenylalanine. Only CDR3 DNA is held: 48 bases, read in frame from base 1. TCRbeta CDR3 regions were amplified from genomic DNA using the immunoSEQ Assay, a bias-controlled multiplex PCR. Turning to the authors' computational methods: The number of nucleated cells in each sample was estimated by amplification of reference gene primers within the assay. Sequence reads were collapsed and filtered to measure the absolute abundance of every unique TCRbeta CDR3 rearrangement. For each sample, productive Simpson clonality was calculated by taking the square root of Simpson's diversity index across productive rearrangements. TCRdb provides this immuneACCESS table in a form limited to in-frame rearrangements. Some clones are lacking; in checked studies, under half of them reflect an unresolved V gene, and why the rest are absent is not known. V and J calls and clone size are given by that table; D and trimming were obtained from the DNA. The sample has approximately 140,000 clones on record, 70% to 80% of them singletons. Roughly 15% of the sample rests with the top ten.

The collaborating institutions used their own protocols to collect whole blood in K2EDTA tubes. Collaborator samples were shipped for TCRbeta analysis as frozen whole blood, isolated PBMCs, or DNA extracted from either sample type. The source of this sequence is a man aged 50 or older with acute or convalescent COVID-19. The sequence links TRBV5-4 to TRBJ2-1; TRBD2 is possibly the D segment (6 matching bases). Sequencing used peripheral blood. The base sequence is TGTGCCAGCAGCACCTTTAGCGGTAGCTCCTACAATGAGCAGTTCTTC. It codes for CASSTFSGSSYNEQFF.